This TCR beta chain was found in a study of STAT5B mutations in CD4+ large granular lymphocyte leukemia. Notes on this clone: As yet, its antigen is unknown.

Sequenced by immunoSEQ multiplex PCR; TCRdb stores in-frame clones only, minus some. The table includes about 32,000 clones, roughly 91% detected once. V was cut by 1 base and J by 6 bases, with 7 bases left in between. The CDR3 spans 13 residues. Per the germline V gene, CDR1 is SGHTS and CDR2 is YDEGEE. General study results and limits: 8/27 top patient clones versus 2/35 control clones were TRBV06-family. No patients shared main leukemic clonotypes, though roughly 27% appeared at low frequency elsewhere.

J is TRBJ2-2 and V is TRBV5-8; perhaps TRBD1 as D (6 bases). Material: CD4+ T cells from blood buffy coats. This clonotype was obtained from a human donor in good health. The CDR3 sequence is CASSLQGPGELFF. The CDR3 DNA sequence: TGTGCCAGCAGCTTGCAGGGGCCCGGGGAGCTGTTTTTT.